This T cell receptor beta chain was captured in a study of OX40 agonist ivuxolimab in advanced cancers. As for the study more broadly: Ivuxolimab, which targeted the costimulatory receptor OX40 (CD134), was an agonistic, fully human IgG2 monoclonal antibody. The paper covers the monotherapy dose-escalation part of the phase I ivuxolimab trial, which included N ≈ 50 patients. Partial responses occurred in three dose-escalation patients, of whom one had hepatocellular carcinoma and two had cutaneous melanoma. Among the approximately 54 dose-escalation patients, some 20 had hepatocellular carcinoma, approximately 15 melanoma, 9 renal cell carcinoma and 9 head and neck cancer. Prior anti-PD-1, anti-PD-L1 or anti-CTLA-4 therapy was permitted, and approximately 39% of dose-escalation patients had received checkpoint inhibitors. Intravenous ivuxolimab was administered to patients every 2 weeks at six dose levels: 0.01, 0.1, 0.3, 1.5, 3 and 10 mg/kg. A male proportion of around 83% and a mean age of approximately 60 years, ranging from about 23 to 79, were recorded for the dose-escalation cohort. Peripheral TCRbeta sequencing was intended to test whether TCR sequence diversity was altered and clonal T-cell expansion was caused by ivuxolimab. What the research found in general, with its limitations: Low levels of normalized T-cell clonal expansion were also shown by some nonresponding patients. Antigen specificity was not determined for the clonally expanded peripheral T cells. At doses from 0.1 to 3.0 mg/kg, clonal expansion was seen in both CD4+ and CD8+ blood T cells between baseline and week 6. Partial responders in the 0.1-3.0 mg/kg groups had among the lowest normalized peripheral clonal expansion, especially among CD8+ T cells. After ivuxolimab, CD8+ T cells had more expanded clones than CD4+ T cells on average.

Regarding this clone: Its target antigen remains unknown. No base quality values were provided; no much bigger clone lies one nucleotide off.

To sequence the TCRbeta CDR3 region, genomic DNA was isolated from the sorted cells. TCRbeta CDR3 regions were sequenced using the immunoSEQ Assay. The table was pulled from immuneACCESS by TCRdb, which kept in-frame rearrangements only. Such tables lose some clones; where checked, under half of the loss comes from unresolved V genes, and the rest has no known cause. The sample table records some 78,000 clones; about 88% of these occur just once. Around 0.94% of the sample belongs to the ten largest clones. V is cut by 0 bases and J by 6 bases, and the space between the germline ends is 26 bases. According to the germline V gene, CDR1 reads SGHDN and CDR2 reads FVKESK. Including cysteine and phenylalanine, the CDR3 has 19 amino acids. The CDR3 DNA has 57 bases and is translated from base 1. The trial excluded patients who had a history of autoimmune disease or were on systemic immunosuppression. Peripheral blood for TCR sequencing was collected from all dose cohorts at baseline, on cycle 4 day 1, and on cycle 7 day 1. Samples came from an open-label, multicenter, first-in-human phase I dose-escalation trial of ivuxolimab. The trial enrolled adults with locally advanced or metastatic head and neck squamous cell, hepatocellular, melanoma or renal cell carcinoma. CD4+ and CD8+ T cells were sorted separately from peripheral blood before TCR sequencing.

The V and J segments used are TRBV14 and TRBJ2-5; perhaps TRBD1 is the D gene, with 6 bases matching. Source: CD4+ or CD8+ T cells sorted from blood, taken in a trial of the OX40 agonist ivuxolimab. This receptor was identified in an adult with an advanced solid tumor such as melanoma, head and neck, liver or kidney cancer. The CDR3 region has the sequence CASSQDNRASTFYGKTQYF. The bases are TGTGCCAGCAGCCAAGATAACAGGGCGTCGACGTTTTACGGGAAGACCCAGTACTTC.